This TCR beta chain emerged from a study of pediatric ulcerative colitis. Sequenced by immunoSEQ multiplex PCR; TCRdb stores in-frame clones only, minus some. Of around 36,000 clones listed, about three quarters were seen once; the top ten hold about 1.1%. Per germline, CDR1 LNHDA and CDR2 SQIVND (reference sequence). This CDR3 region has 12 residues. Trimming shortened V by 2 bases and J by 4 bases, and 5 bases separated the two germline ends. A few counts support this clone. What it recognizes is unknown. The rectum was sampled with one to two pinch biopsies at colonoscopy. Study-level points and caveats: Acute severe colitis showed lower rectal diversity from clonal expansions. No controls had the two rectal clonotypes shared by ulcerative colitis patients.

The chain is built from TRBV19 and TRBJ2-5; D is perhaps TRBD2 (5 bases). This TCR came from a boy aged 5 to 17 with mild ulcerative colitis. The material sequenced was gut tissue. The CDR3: CASSIRGETQYF. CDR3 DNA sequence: TGTGCCAGTAGTATACGGGGAGAGACCCAGTACTTC.